Included here is one TCR beta chain sequence, with context. Libraries were prepared by immunoSEQ multiplex PCR; TCRdb keeps only in-frame clonotypes and omits some of them. The repertoire includes about 24,000 clones, approximately 88% of them detected once, and 3% to 3.5% sits in the top ten. This entry comes from a study of PD-L1 blockade in urothelial cancer. Study-level background: Male patients with bladder-origin urothelial cancer numbered about 85% of the roughly 29. Specimens of blood held a median count of roughly 140,000 T cells.

This CDR3 region has 13 residues. Germline V CDR1 and CDR2: SNHLY, FYNNEI. J was trimmed by 5 bases and V by 9 bases; bases with no gene match: 8. The origin of this receptor is a man aged 50-59 years with urothelial cancer. The rearrangement links TRBV2 to TRBJ2-5, with 8 nucleotides matching TRBD2. The sample was PBMCs, taken around atezolizumab (anti-PD-L1) treatment. CDR3 region: CARTSAGGETQYF. CDR3 nucleotide sequence: TGTGCCAGGACTAGCGCTGGGGGGGAGACCCAGTACTTC.